This T cell receptor (beta chain) emerged from a study of tumor and adjacent non-tumor tissue in lung cancer (dated by TCRdb to about 2018). About the investigation overall: The cohort included about a dozen adenocarcinoma, a couple of squamous cell carcinoma and 1 small cell lung cancer patients. The approximately 15 enrolled patients, of whom some 10 were men and 5 were women, were aged roughly 30 to 80 years and were diagnosed with TNM stage I to III disease. Sequencing generated a total of 125,075,908 productive TCRbeta reads, averaging about 4.17 million reads per sample. Bulk TCRbeta repertoires were compared between lung tumor tissue and matched distant non-tumor lung tissue obtained from approximately 16 lung cancer patients. Approximately 31 paired specimens, one tumor and one normal lung sample per patient, were profiled by TCRbeta CDR3 sequencing. Points the paper makes about the study in general: Peripheral blood was not sequenced, so blood TCRbeta repertoires were not examined in the lung cancer patients of the study. The sequencing platform is not named in the methods, and unique molecular identifiers are not mentioned. Tumor tissue showed significantly higher TCR diversity (inverse Simpson) than normal lung tissue, at roughly 430 vs 170 (P = 0.0075, Mann-Whitney U test). TCR diversity was significantly higher in younger patients, and greater tumor TCR diversity was associated with shorter overall survival and shorter disease-free survival. With only about 16 patients in the cohort, the authors noted that larger samples and more detailed clinical data are needed. A significantly larger cumulative share of the repertoire was made up by the top 100 clones in normal lung than in tumor tissue.

CDR1 is given as SGHAT and CDR2 as FQNNGV, both from the germline V gene. Trimmed from V: 7 bases; trimmed from J: 6 bases; junction bases lacking a gene match: 15. From cysteine to phenylalanine, the CDR3 is 15 amino acids long. The read is trimmed to its CDR3 DNA, 45 bases read in frame from base 1. RNA was isolated from bulk, unsorted tissue, and RNA quality was assessed with a NanoDrop ND-1000 and an Agilent 2100. The normal lung samples consisted of distant non-tumor tissue collected more than 3 cm from the tumor edge. The donors were newly diagnosed lung cancer patients admitted for thoracic surgery in China from August to November 2014 who had not received prior chemotherapy. The study excluded patients who had received radiotherapy or chemotherapy before or who had another cancer at the same time. Pieces of surgical tissue measuring 1-2 cm3 were kept in RNAlater solution and held at -80 degrees C until needed.

Worth noting for this clonotype: Its target antigen remains unknown. One base away there is no much larger clone; base qualities are not given.

Library generation was performed with multiplex PCR. Sequencing used an Illumina HiSeq 2500. Following protocols modified from ARM-PCR, the researchers constructed TCRbeta libraries through three rounds of nested PCR with primers (Table S4). PCR products of 200-500 bp were gel-excised and purified with the QIAquick gel extraction kit before sequencing. In the authors' own workflow: Trimmomatic was used to clean the reads, FLASH merged the cleaned reads into complete CDR3 sequences, and MiTCR assigned the sequences to V(D)J germline segments. VDJtools was used to compute clonal diversity as the inverse Simpson's index. A read counted as productive if the sequence was in-frame and lacked a premature stop codon. Using fastp at Q25 and MiXCR, TCRdb reprocessed the public reads and kept productive beta chains. Each record represents a unique CDR3 protein, reported with the most common genes and DNA among its rows. These V and J calls derive from TCRdb rather than the authors' analysis. The sample table holds 43,000 or so distinct CDR3 sequences, of which about three fifths were seen once. Jointly, the top ten make up under 50% of the sample.

The sample taken for sequencing was distant non-tumor lung tissue. The V and J segments used are TRBV11-2 and TRBJ2-7; 7 central nucleotides agree with TRBD1. The sequence derives from a man aged 45 to 65 with non-small cell lung cancer. The DNA is TGTGCCAGCAACCGAGACCAGGGGGAAGTCGGCGAGCAGTACTTC. Translated, it reads CASNRDQGEVGEQYF.